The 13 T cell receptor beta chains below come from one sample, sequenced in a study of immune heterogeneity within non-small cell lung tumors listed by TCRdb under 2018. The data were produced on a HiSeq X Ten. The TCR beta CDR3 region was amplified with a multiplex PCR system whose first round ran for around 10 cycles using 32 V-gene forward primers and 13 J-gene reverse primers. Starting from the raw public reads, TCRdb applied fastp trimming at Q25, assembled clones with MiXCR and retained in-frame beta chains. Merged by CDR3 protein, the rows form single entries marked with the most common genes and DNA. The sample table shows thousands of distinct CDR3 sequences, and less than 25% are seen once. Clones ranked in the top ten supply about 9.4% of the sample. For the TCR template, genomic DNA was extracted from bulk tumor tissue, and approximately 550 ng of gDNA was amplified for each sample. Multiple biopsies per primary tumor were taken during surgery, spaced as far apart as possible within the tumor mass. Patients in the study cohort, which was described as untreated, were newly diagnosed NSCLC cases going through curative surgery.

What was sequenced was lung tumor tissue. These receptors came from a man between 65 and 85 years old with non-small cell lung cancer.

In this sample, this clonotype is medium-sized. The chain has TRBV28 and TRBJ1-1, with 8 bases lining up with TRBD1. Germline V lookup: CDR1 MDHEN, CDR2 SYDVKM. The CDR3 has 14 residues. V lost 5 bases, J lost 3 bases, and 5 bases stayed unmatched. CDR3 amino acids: CASSLGTGYTEAFF. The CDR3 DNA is TGTGCCAGCAGTCTCGGGACAGGTTACACTGAAGCTTTCTTT.

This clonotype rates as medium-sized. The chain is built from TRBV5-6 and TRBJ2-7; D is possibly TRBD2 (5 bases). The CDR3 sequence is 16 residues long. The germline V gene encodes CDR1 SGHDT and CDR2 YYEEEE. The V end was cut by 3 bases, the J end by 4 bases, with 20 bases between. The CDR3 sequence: CASSSGWTGNWYEQYF. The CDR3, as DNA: TGTGCCAGCAGCTCGGGATGGACGGGGAATTGGTACGAGCAGTACTTC.

DNA for the CDR3: TGCAGCGTTGAAAGTGTTGGTAGCGGGCTCCCCTACGAGCAGTACTTC. This codes for CSVESVGSGLPYEQYF. The chain is built from TRBV29-1 and TRBJ2-7; TRBD2 matches 7 bases. Germline loops: CDR1 SQVTM, CDR2 ANQGSEA. CDR3 length: 16 amino acids. The junction had 12 bases not matched to a gene; V was cut back by 2 bases and J by 2 bases.

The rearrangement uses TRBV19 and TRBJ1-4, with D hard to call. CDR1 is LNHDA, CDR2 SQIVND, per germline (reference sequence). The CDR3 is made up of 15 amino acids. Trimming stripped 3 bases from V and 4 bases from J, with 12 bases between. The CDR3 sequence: CASSIGGRNNEKLFF. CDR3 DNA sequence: TGTGCCAGTAGTATCGGAGGGCGAAATAATGAAAAACTGTTTTTT.

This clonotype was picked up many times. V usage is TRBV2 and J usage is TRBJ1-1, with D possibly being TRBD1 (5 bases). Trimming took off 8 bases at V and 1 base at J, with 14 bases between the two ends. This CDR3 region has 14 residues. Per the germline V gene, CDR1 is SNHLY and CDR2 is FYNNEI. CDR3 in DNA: TGTGCCAGCCTTGCTACCGACAGGAACACTGAAGCTTTCTTT. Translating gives CASLATDRNTEAFF.

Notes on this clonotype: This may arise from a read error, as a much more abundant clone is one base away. The DNA for the CDR3 is TGTGCCAGCAGCTTTGACAGGGAAACTAACTATGGCTACACCTTC. Its protein product is CASSFDRETNYGYTF. The chain recombines TRBV11-2 with TRBJ1-2, with TRBD1 matching over 7 bases. Germline values: CDR1 SGHAT, CDR2 FQNNGV. J gave up 0 bases and V 3 bases, and 4 bases lay outside the gene matches. This CDR3 has 15 amino acids.

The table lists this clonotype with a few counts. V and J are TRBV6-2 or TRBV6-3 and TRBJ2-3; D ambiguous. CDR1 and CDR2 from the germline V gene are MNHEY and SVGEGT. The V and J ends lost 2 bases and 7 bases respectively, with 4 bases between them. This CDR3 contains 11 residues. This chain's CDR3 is CASSYLHTQYF. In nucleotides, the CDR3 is TGTGCCAGCAGTTACCTTCATACGCAGTATTTT.

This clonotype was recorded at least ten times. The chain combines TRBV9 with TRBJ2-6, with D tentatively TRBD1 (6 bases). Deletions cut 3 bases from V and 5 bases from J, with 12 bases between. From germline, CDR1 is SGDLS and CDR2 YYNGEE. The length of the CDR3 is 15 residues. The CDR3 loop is CASSARQAWANVLTF. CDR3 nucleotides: TGTGCCAGCAGCGCCAGACAGGCTTGGGCCAACGTCCTGACTTTC.

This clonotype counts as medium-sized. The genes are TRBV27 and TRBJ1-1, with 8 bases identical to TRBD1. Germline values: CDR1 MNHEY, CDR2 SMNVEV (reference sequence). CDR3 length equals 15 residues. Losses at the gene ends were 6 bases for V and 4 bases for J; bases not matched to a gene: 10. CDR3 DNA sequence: TGTGCCAGCAGGCCCCTTTCGGACAGGGCCACTGAAGCTTTCTTT. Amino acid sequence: CASRPLSDRATEAFF.

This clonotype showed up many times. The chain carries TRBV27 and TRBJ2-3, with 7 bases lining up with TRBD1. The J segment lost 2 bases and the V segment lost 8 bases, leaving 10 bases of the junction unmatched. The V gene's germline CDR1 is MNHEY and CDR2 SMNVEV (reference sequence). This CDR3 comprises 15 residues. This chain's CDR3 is CASWKGRGFTDTQYF. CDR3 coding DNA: TGTGCCAGCTGGAAGGGCAGGGGGTTCACAGATACGCAGTATTTT.

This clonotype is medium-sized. The CDR3 coding sequence is TGTGCCAGCAGCGTAGCAGCAACTAATGAAAAACTGTTTTTT. It translates to CASSVAATNEKLFF. The rearrangement uses TRBV9 and TRBJ1-4; D remains unclear. The V gene's germline CDR1 is SGDLS and CDR2 YYNGEE. The length of the CDR3 is 14 residues. Trimming left V 0 bases short and J 0 bases short, with 3 bases between.

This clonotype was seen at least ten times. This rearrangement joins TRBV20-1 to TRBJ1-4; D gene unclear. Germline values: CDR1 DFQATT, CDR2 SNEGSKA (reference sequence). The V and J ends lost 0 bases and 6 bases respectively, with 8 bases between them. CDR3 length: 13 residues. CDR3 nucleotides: TGCAGTGCTAGAGATTTGGAGGATGAAAAACTGTTTTTT. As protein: CSARDLEDEKLFF.

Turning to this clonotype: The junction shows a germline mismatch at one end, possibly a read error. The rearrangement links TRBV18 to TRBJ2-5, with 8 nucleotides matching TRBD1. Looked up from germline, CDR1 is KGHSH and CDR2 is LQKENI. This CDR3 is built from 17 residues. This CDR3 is CTSSPQGRGHPQETQYF. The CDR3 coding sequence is TGTACCAGCTCACCACAGGGCAGGGGGCACCCGCAAGAGACCCAGTACTTC.